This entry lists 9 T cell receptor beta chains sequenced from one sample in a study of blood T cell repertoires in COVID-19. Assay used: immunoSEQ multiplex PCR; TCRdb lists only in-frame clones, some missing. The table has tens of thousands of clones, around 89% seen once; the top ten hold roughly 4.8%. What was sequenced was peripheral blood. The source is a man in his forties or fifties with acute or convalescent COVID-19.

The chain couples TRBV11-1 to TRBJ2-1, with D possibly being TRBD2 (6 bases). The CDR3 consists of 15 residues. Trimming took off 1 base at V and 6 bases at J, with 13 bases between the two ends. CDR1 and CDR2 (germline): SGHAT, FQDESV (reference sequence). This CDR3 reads CASSLGHRGSNEQFF. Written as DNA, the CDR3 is TGTGCCAGCAGCTTAGGCCACCGGGGGAGCAATGAGCAGTTCTTC.

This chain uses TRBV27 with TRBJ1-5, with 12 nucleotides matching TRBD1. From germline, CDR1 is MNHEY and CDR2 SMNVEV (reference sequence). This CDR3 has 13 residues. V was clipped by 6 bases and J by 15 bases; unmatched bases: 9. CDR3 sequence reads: CASSGTGGTRRHF. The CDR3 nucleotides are TGTGCCAGCAGCGGGACAGGGGGCACCCGCCGGCATTTT.

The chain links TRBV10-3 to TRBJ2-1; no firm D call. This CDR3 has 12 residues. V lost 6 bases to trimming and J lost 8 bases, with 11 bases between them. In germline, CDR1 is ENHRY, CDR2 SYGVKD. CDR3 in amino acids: CAISSGSDEQFF. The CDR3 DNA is TGTGCCATCAGCTCCGGAAGCGATGAGCAGTTCTTC.

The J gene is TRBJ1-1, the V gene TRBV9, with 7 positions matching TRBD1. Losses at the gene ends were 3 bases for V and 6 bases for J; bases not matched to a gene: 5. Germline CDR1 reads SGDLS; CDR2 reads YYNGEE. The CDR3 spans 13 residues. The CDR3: CASSEQGTSEAFF. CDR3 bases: TGTGCCAGCAGCGAACAGGGGACCTCTGAAGCTTTCTTT.

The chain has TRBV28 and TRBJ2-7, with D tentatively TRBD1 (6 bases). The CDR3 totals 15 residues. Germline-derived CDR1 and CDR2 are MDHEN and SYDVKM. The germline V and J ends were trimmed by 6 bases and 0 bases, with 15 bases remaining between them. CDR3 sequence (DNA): TGTGCCAGCAGCCGCAGGGGCTTGAGCTCCTACGAGCAGTACTTC. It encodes CASSRRGLSSYEQYF.

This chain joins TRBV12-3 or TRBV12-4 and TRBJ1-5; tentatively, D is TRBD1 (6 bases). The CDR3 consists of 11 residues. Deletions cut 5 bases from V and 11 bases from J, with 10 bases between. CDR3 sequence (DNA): TGTGCCAGCAGTCGCGGACAGACCCAGCATTTT. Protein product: CASSRGQTQHF.

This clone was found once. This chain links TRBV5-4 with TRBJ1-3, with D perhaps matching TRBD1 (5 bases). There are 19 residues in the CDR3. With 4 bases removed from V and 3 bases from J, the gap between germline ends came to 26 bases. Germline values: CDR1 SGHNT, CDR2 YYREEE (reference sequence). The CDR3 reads CASSAGGAASGVNGNTIYF. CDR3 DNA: TGTGCCAGCAGCGCGGGAGGGGCCGCGTCGGGGGTAAATGGAAACACCATATATTTT.

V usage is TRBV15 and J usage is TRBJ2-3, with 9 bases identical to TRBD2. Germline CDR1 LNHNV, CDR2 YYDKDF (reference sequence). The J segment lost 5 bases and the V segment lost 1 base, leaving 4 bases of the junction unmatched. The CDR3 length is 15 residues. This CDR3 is CATSRGLAVVDTQYF. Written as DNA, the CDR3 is TGTGCCACCAGCAGAGGACTAGCGGTTGTAGATACGCAGTATTTT.

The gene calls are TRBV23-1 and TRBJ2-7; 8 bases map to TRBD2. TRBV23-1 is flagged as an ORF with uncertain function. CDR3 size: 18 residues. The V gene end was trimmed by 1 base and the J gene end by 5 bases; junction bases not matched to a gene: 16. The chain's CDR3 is CASSQLSRPSGRFNEQYF. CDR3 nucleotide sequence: TGCGCCAGCAGTCAATTAAGTCGACCCAGCGGGAGATTCAACGAGCAGTACTTC.